The clone carrying this T cell receptor (beta chain) was counted a few times. Its antigen remains unknown. CDR1 is SEHNR, CDR2 FQNEAQ, per germline (reference sequence). V was clipped by 5 bases and J by 0 bases, with 11 bases between them. The CDR3 consists of 15 residues. TCRdb reanalysed the 5' RACE reads using MiXCR and keeps one entry per CDR3 protein. This table has some 660,000 distinct CDR3 sequences, about 9.4% appearing once. This sample is part of a study of identical twins. Study-wide points: The abundant beta clonotypes from cord blood had fewer insertions, and memory repertoires had none of this. There was more out-of-frame TCR alpha sharing in monozygotic twins than models estimated.

Healthy Caucasians alone served as donors. These data also formed part of another study, on yellow fever vaccine responses in identical twins. That source adds: In identical twins, vaccine T cell responses appeared partly shared and partly individual.

The chain is built from TRBV7-9 and TRBJ2-1; D is possibly TRBD1 or TRBD2 (5 bases each). This clonotype was sampled from a woman between 18 and 29 years old in good health. The material sequenced was PBMCs. This CDR3 reads CASSPKGPSYNEQFF. The CDR3 nucleotides read TGTGCCAGCAGCCCGAAGGGACCCTCCTACAATGAGCAGTTCTTC.